This TCR beta chain was obtained from a study of blood T cell repertoires in COVID-19. Looking at the study overall: Samples came from the United States, Italy and Spain, spanning acute and convalescent COVID-19. PBMCs, B-cell-depleted T cells, or T cells provided the cDNA or gDNA that made up the material.

Some clones are missing from TCRdb's copy, which holds only in-frame ones; the method was immunoSEQ multiplex PCR. Here the sample spans about 90,000 clones, approximately 86% being singletons. The sequenced sample consisted of peripheral blood. This sequence originates from a man older than 75 with active or convalescent COVID-19.

The CDR3 DNA is TGTGCCAGCTCACCTAGCAGCCCGGGACAGGTCGGCCACGAGCAGTACTTC. Translation gives CASSPSSPGQVGHEQYF. The V gene is TRBV18, the J gene TRBJ2-7; 8 positions agree with TRBD1. The CDR3 is made up of 17 amino acids. Per the germline V gene, CDR1 is KGHSH and CDR2 is LQKENI. V lost 3 bases to trimming and J lost 5 bases; unmatched junction nucleotides: 15.